This entry features one T cell receptor (beta chain) sequence. Other DNA sequences in this sample translate to the same CDR3. The data derive from a study of blood T cell repertoires in COVID-19. Overall study: Spain, Italy and the United States supplied samples that represented acute and convalescent COVID-19. Sources were T cells, B-cell-depleted T cells, or PBMCs; the material itself was cDNA or gDNA.

The length of the CDR3 is 13 residues. CDR1 is LGHDT, CDR2 YNNKEL, per germline (reference sequence). Trimming stripped 1 base from V and 2 bases from J, with 5 bases between. As originally analysed: How many nucleated cells were present was estimated from reference gene primer amplification. TCRdb's table, derived via immunoSEQ multiplex PCR, lists solely in-frame clones and lacks some. V and J calls and clone size are copied from that table; D and trimming were computed from the DNA. Of about 130,000 clones detected, about 79% appear once; the ten largest clones hold about 15%. The rearrangement links TRBV3-1 (or the pseudogene TRBV3-2) to TRBJ1-2; D gene uncertain. Sequences were obtained from peripheral blood. This sequence was found in a woman in her 50s with acute or convalescent COVID-19. The chain's CDR3 is CASSQAGNYGYTF. The CDR3 DNA reads TGTGCCAGCAGCCAAGCGGGAAACTATGGCTACACCTTC.